Sequencing of this TCR beta chain was carried out in a study of identical twins. For this clonotype: What it binds is unknown.

Germline loops: CDR1 ENHRY, CDR2 SYGVKD. CDR3 length: 16 residues. The ends lost 6 bases at V and 2 bases at J; junction bases unmatched: 9. TCRdb redid the calling of the 5' RACE reads with MiXCR, one entry per CDR3 protein. This sample has around 480,000 distinct CDR3 sequences; over 12% occur once, and the top ten carry approximately 0.52%. Study results and limitations: Those out-of-frame alpha sequences shared by twins showed an excess of low generation probability. Conclusions came from cross-sectional statistical analysis, not from following the same donors. Models underpredicted monozygotic twin sharing of out-of-frame TCR alpha.

The data also belong to a second study, concerning yellow fever vaccine responses in identical twins.

The specimen sequenced was CD4+ T cells sorted from blood. V gene TRBV10-3 combines with J gene TRBJ2-3, with 9 bases identical to TRBD1. The clonotype originates from a young woman in good health. CDR3 residues: CAIRGIRQGVTDTQYF. In DNA, the CDR3 is TGTGCCATCAGGGGGATACGACAGGGGGTCACAGATACGCAGTATTTT.